A single T cell receptor (beta chain) is shown here with its context. The target antigen is unknown. Looked up from germline, CDR1 is SNHLY and CDR2 is FYNNEI. The CDR3 contains 16 residues. This sample is part of a study of monozygotic twins with inflammatory bowel disease. Study results and caveats: A single strong clonotype or signal linked to IBD was not supported.

TCRalpha along with TCRbeta cDNA was subjected to two nested PCRs lasting 16 and 9 cycles. TCRdb reprocessed the 5' RACE reads and reports one entry per CDR3 protein, with no DNA. The repertoire table contains over 200,000 distinct CDR3 sequences. The TCR was taken from a human donor with ulcerative colitis or Crohn's disease, or a healthy co-twin of an affected twin (not recorded which). The sequencing input was blood. J is TRBJ2-1 and V is TRBV2; TCRdb calls TRBD2, which cannot be checked without DNA. Here the CDR3 reads CASSLGLAGGYNEQFF. Filled out from reference TRBV2 and TRBJ2-1, the complete variable domain reads EPEVTQTPSHQVTQMGQEVILRCVPISNHLYFYWYRQILGQKVEFLVSFYNNEISEKSEIFDDQFSVERPDGSNFTLKIRSTKLEDSAMYFCASSLGLAGGYNEQFFGPGTRLTVL.